Only one count was recorded for the clone carrying this T cell receptor beta chain. These data belong to a study of technical replicates of blood from a few donors. V was pared by 4 bases and J by 3 bases, with 6 bases of the junction left unmatched. The CDR3 is 15 residues long. Germline CDR1 is SGHRS and CDR2 is YFSETQ. Method: immunoSEQ multiplex PCR; TCRdb's copy keeps in-frame clones and lacks some. This sample yields more than 12,000 clones, of which 84% are seen a single time; 11% belongs to the top ten. The receptor's source is a human donor in good health. The sequencing sample was made of PBMCs. The chain recombines TRBV5-1 with TRBJ2-7, with TRBD1 matching over 11 bases. The chain's CDR3 is CASSPGTGGSYEQYF. In DNA, the CDR3 is TGCGCCAGCAGCCCCGGGACAGGGGGAAGCTACGAGCAGTACTTC.